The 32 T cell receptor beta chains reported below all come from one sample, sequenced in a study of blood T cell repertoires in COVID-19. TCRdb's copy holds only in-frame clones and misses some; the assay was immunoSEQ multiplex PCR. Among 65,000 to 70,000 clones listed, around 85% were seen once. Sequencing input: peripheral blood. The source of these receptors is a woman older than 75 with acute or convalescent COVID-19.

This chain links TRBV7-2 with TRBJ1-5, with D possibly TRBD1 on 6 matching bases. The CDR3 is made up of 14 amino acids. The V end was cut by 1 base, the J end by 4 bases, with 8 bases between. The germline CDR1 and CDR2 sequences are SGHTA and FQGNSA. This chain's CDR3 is CASSLVRGNQPQHF. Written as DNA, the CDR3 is TGTGCCAGCAGCTTAGTCAGGGGAAATCAGCCCCAGCATTTT.

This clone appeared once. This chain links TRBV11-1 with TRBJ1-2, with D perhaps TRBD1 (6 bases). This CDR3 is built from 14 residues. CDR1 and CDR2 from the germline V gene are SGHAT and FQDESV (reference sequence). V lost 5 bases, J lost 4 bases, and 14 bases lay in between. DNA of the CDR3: TGTGCCAGCAGCCCCCCTTTGGACAGCTATGGCTACACCTTC. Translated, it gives CASSPPLDSYGYTF. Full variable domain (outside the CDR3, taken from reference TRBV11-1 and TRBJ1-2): EAEVAQSPRYKITEKSQAVAFWCDPISGHATLYWYRQILGQGPELLVQFQDESVVDDSQLPKDRFSAERLKGVDSTLKIQPAELGDSAMYLCASSPPLDSYGYTFGSGTRLTVV.

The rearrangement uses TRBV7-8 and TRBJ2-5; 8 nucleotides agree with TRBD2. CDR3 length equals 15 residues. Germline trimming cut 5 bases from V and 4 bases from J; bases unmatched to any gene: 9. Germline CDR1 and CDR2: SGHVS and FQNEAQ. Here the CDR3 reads CASSLRGLAGETQYF. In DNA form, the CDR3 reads TGTGCCAGCAGCCTCAGAGGGCTAGCGGGAGAGACCCAGTACTTC.

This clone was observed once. The CDR3 here is CASSLGGGGGYNEQFF. The CDR3 nucleotides read TGTGCCAGCAGCTTAGGTGGCGGGGGAGGTTACAATGAGCAGTTCTTC. The chain combines TRBV7-2 with TRBJ2-1, with 7 positions matching TRBD2. CDR1 and CDR2 (germline): SGHTA, FQGNSA. The CDR3 sequence is 16 residues long. V gave up 1 base and J gave up 4 bases; unmatched junction bases: 7.

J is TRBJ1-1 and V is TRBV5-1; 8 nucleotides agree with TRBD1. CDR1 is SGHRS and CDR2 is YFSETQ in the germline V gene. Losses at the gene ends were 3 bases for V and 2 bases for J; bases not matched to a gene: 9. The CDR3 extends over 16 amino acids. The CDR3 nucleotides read TGCGCCAGCAGCTCGTTAGGGACAGGAAGAAACACTGAAGCTTTCTTT. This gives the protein CASSSLGTGRNTEAFF.

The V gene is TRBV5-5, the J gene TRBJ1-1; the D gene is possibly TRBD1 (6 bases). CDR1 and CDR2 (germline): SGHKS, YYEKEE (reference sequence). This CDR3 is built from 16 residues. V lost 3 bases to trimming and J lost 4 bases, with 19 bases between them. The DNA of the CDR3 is TGTGCCAGCAGCTGGGGGCAGGGAGGGGCGACCACTGAAGCTTTCTTT. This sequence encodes CASSWGQGGATTEAFF.

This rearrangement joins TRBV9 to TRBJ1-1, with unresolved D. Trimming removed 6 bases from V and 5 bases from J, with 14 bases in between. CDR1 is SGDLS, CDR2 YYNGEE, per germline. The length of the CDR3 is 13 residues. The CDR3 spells CASNRDGRTEAFF. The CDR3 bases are TGTGCCAGCAACCGGGATGGTCGTACTGAAGCTTTCTTT.

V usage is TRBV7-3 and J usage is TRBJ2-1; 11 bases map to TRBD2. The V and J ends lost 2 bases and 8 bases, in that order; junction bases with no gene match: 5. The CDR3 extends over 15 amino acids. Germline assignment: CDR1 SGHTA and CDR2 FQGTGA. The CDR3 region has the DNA TGTGCCAGCAGCTTATCCGGGACTAGCGGCGATGAGCAGTTCTTC. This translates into CASSLSGTSGDEQFF.

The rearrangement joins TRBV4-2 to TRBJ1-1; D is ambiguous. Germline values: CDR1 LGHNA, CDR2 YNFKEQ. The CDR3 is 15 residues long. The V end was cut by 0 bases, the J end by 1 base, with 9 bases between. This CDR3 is CASSQEPGRNTEAFF. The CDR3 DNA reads TGTGCCAGCAGCCAAGAGCCCGGGAGGAACACTGAAGCTTTCTTT.

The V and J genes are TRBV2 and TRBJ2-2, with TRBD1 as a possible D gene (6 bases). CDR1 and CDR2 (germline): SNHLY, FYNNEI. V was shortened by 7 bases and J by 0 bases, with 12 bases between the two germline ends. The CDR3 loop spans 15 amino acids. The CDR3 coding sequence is TGTGCCAGCAAAAAAGGGACACCGAACACCGGGGAGCTGTTTTTT. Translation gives CASKKGTPNTGELFF.

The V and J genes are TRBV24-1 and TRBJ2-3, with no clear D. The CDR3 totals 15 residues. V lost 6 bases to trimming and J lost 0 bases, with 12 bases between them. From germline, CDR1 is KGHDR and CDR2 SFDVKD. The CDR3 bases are TGTGCCACCAGTATCCCAGGCCCTAGCACAGATACGCAGTATTTT. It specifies CATSIPGPSTDTQYF.

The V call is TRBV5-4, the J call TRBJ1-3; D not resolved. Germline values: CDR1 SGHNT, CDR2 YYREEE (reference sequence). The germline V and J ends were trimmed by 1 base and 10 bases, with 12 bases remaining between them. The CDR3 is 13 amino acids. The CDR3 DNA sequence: TGTGCCAGCAGCTTGAGGAGCCAGCGGACCATATATTTT. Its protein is CASSLRSQRTIYF.

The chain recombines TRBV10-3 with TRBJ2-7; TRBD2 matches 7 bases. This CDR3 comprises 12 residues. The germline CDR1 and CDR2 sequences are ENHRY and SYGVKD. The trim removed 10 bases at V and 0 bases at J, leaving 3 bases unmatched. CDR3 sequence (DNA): TGTGCCACCGGACTAGGCTCCTACGAGCAGTACTTC. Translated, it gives CATGLGSYEQYF.

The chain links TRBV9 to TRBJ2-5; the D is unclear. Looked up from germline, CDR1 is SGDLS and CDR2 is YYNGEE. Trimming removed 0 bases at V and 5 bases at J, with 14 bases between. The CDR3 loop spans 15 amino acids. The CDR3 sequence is CASSVGTEPRETQYF. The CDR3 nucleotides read TGTGCCAGCAGCGTAGGAACCGAACCTCGGGAGACCCAGTACTTC.

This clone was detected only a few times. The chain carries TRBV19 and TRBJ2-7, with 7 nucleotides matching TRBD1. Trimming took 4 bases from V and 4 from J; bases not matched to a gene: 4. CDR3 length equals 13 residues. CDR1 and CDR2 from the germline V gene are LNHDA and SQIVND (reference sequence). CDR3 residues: CASSRQGGYEQYF. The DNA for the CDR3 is TGTGCCAGTAGTAGACAGGGCGGTTACGAGCAGTACTTC. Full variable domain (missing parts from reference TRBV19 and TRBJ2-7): DGGITQSPKYLFRKEGQNVTLSCEQNLNHDAMYWYRQDPGQGLRLIYYSQIVNDFQKGDIAEGYSVSREKKESFPLTVTSAQKNPTAFYLCASSRQGGYEQYFGPGTRLTVT.

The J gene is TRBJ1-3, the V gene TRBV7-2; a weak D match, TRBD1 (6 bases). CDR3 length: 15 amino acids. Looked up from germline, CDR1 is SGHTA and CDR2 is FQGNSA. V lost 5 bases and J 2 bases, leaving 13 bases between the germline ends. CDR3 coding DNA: TGTGCCAGCAGCCCCCTCCAGGGGCCTGGAAACACCATATATTTT. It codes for CASSPLQGPGNTIYF.

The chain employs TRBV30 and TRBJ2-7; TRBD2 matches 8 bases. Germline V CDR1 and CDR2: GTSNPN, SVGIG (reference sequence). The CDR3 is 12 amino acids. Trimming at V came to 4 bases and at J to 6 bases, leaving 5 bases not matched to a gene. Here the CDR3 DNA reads TGTGCCTGGACGGGAGGGGGAGTCGAGCAGTACTTC. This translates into CAWTGGGVEQYF. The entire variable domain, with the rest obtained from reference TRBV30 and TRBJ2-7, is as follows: SQTIHQWPATLVQPVGSPLSLECTVEGTSNPNLYWYRQAAGRGLQLLFYSVGIGQISSEVPQNLSASRPQDRQFILSSKKLLLSDSGFYLCAWTGGGVEQYFGPGTRLTVT.

CDR3 residues: CASSVGRLTSTDTQYF. The CDR3 bases are TGTGCCAGCAGCGTAGGGAGGCTAACTAGCACAGATACGCAGTATTTT. The chain recombines TRBV9 with TRBJ2-3; weak D call: TRBD2 (5 bases). V lost 0 bases to trimming and J lost 0 bases, with 11 bases between them. The germline V gene encodes CDR1 SGDLS and CDR2 YYNGEE. The CDR3 is 16 amino acids.

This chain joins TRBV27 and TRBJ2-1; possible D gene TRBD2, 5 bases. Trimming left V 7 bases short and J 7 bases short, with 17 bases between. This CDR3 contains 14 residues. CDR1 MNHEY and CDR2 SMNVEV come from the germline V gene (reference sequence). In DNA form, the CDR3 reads TGTGCCAGCACCCCAGAGGGCCGAAGAAATGAGCAGTTCTTC. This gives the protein CASTPEGRRNEQFF.

CDR3 amino acids: CASSPLGPYEQYF. DNA of the CDR3: TGTGCCAGCTCACCCCTAGGTCCCTACGAGCAGTACTTC. The V gene is TRBV18, the J gene TRBJ2-7; D gene ambiguous. This CDR3 contains 13 residues. From germline, CDR1 is KGHSH and CDR2 LQKENI. V lost 3 bases, J lost 2 bases, and 8 bases lay in between. Looking up the rest from reference TRBV18 and TRBJ2-7 gives the full variable domain: NAGVMQNPRHLVRRRGQEARLRCSPMKGHSHVYWYRQLPEEGLKFMVYLQKENIIDESGMPKERFSAEFPKEGPSILRIQQVVRGDSAAYFCASSPLGPYEQYFGPGTRLTVT.

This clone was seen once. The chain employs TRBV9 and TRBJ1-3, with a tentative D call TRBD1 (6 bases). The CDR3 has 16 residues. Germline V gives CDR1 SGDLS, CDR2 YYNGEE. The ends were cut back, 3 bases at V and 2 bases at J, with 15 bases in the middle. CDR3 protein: CASSGGGRGTGNTIYF. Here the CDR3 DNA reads TGTGCCAGCAGCGGCGGAGGAAGGGGGACTGGAAACACCATATATTTT.

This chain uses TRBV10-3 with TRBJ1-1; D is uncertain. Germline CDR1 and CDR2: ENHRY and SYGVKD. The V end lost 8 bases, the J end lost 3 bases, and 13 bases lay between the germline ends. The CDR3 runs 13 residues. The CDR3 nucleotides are TGTGCCATCGCGGACCTCGGGGACACTGAAGCTTTCTTT. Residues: CAIADLGDTEAFF.

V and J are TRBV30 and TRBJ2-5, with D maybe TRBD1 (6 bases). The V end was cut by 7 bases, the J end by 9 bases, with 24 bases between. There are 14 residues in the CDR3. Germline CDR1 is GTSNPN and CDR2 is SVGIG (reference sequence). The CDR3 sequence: CAFQGSGGVFSQYF. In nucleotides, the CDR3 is TGTGCCTTTCAGGGGTCAGGCGGTGTTTTCTCCCAGTACTTC.

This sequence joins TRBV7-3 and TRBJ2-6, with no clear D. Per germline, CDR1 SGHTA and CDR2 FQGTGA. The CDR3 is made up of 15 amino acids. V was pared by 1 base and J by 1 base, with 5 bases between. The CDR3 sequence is CASSLMSSGANVLTF. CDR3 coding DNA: TGTGCCAGCAGCTTAATGAGTTCTGGGGCCAACGTCCTGACTTTC.

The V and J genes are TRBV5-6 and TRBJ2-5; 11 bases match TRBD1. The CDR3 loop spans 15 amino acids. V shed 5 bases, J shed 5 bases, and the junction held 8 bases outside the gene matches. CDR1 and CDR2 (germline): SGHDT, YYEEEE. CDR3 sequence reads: CASRSLDRGLETQYF. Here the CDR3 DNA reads TGTGCCAGCAGGAGCCTGGACAGGGGGCTGGAGACCCAGTACTTC.

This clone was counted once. The CDR3 DNA follows: TGTGCCAGCAGCTTGACAGCGGGGGGCCCCAATGAGCAGTTCTTC. It is translated as CASSLTAGGPNEQFF. The genes are TRBV5-5 and TRBJ2-1; TRBD2 matches 9 bases. CDR3 length: 15 amino acids. The trim removed 1 base at V and 6 bases at J, leaving 5 bases unmatched. Germline V gene data show CDR1 as SGHKS and CDR2 as YYEKEE (reference sequence). The full variable domain, in which reference TRBV5-5 and TRBJ2-1 provide the parts outside the CDR3, is DAGVTQSPTHLIKTRGQQVTLRCSPISGHKSVSWYQQVLGQGPQFIFQYYEKEERGRGNFPDRFSARQFPNYSSELNVNALLLGDSALYLCASSLTAGGPNEQFFGPGTRLTVL.

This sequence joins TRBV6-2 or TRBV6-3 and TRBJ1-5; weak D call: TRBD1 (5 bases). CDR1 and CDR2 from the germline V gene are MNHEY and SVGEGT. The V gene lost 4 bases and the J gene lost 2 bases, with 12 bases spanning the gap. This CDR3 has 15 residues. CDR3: CASSSMGGGNQPQHF. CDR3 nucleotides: TGTGCCAGCAGTTCGATGGGGGGAGGCAATCAGCCCCAGCATTTT.

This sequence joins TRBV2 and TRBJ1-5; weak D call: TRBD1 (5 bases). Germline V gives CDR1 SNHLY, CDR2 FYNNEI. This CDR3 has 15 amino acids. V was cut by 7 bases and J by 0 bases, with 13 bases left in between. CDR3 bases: TGTGCCAGCACCTTGGGGGGAAGTAGCAATCAGCCCCAGCATTTT. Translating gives CASTLGGSSNQPQHF.

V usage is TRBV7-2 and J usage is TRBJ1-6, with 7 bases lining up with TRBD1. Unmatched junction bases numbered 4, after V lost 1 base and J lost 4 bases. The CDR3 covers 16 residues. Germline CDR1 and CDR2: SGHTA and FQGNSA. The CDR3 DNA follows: TGTGCCAGCAGCTTAGGGGGACAGCATTATAATTCACCCCTCCACTTT. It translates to CASSLGGQHYNSPLHF. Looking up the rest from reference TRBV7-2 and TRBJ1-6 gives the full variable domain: GAGVSQSPSNKVTEKGKDVELRCDPISGHTALYWYRQSLGQGLEFLIYFQGNSAPDKSGLPSDRFSAERTGGSVSTLTIQRTQQEDSAVYLCASSLGGQHYNSPLHFGNGTRLTVT.

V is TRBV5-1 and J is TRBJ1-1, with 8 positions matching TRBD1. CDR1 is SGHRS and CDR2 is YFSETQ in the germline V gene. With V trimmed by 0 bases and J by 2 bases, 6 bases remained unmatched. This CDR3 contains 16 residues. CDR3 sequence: CASSLAFGTGNTEAFF. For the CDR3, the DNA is TGCGCCAGCAGCTTGGCCTTCGGGACAGGTAACACTGAAGCTTTCTTT.

The chain's CDR3 is CASSFSSGRAEFF. CDR3 DNA sequence: TGTGCCAGCAGTTTTAGTAGCGGGAGGGCCGAGTTCTTC. The chain has TRBV7-8 and TRBJ2-1, with 11 bases matching TRBD2. V was clipped by 6 bases and J by 14 bases; unmatched bases: 9. The CDR3 covers 13 residues. Germline-derived CDR1 and CDR2 are SGHVS and FQNEAQ. Together with reference TRBV7-8 and TRBJ2-1, the CDR3 gives the full variable domain: GAGVSQSPRYKVAKRGQDVALRCDPISGHVSLFWYQQALGQGPEFLTYFQNEAQLDKSGLPSDRFFAERPEGSVSTLKIQRTQQEDSAVYLCASSFSSGRAEFFGPGTRLTVL.

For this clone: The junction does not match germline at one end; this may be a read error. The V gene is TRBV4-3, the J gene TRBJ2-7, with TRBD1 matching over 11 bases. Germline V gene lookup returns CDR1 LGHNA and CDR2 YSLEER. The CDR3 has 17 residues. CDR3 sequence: CASSEELWDRGGYEQYF. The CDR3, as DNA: TGCGCCAGCAGCGAAGAGCTGTGGGACAGGGGGGGTTACGAGCAGTACTTC.